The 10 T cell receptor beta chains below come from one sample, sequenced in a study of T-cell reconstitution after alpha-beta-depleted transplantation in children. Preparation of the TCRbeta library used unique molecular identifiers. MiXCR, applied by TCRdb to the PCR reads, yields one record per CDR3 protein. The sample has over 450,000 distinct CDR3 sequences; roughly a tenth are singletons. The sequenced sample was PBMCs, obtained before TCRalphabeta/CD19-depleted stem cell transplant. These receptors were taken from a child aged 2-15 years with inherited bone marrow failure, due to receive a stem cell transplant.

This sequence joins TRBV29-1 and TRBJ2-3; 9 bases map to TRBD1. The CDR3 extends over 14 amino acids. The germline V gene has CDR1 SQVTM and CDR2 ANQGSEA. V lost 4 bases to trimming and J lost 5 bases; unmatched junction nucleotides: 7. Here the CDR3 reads CSVGHRGRGDTQYF. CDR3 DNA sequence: TGCAGCGTTGGCCACAGGGGGCGAGGAGATACGCAGTATTTT.

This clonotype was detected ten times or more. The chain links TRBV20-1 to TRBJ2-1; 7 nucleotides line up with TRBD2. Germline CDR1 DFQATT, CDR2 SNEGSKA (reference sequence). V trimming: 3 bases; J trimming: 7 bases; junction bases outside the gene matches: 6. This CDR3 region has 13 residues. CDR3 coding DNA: TGCAGTGCTAGGGTCTGGGGGGGGAATGAGCAGTTCTTC. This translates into CSARVWGGNEQFF.

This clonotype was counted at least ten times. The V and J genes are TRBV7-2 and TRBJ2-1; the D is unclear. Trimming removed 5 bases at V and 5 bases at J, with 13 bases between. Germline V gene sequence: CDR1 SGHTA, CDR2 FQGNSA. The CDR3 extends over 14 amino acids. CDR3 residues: CASSPGYWHNEQFF. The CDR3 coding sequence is TGTGCCAGCAGCCCGGGTTACTGGCACAATGAGCAGTTCTTC.

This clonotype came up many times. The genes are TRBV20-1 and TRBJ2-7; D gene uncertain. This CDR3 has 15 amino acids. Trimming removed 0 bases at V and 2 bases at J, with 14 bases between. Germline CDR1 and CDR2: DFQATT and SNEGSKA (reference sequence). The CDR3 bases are TGCAGTGCTAGAGATCGGTTGGTTGAAACCTACGAGCAGTACTTC. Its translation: CSARDRLVETYEQYF.

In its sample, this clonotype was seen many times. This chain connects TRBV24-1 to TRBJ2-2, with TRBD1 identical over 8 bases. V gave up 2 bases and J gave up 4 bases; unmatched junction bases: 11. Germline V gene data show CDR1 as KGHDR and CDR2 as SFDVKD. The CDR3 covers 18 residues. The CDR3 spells CATSDSGKTGVRTGELFF. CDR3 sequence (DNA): TGTGCCACCAGTGATTCGGGAAAGACAGGGGTACGCACCGGGGAGCTGTTTTTT.

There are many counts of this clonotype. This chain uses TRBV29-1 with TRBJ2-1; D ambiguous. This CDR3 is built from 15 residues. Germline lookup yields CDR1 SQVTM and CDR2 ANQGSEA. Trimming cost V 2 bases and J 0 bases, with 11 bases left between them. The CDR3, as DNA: TGCAGCGTTGAACTGCGCGGCAGCTCCTACAATGAGCAGTTCTTC. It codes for CSVELRGSSYNEQFF.

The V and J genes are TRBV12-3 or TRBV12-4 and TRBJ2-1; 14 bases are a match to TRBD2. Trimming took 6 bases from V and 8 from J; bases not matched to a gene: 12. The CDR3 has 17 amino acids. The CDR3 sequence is CASSHRLAGGPEDEQFF. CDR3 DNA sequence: TGTGCCAGCAGCCATCGACTAGCGGGAGGGCCTGAGGATGAGCAGTTCTTC.

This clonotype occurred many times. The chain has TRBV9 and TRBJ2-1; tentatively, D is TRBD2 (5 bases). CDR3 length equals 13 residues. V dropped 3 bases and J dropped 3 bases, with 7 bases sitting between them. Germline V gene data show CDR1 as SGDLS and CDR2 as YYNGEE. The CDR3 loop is CASSARDYNEQFF. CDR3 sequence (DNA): TGTGCCAGCAGCGCCCGGGACTACAATGAGCAGTTCTTC.

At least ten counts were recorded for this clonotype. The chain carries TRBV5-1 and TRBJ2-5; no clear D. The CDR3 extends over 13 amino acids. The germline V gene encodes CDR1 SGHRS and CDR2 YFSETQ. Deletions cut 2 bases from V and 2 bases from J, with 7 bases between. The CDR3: CASSFDWQETQYF. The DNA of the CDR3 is TGCGCCAGCAGCTTCGATTGGCAAGAGACCCAGTACTTC.

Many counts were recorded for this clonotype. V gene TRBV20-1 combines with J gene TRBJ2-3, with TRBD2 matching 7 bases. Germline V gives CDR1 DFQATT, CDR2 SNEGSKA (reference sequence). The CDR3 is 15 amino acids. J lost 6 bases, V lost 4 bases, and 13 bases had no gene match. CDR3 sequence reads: CSATQTSRLWDTQYF. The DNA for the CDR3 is TGCAGTGCTACCCAGACTAGCCGTCTGTGGGATACGCAGTATTTT.